This T cell receptor (beta chain) was recovered during a study of shared clonotypes between healthy human individuals. General study points: An effect of sequencing depth on clonotype sharing among donors was expected.

This clone was counted many times. Its target is unknown. Losses at the gene ends were 2 bases for V and 6 bases for J; bases not matched to a gene: 11. The germline V gene encodes CDR1 MNHEY and CDR2 SMNVEV (reference sequence). The CDR3 runs 16 residues. Data came from immunoSEQ multiplex PCR; TCRdb stores just in-frame clones and leaves some out. Of about 1.1 million clones in the sample, approximately 80% were seen once. The receptor comes from a young man in good health. Some clones in this sample may be carry-over from other donors' samples. Sequencing was carried out using memory CD4+ T cells from PBMCs. As for subset: CD45RA-negative fraction. V is TRBV27 and J is TRBJ2-5; 8 bases map to TRBD2. CDR3 DNA: TGTGCCAGCAGTTTAAGTCGCGCGGGAGGCCTCAAGACCCAGTACTTC. Its protein is CASSLSRAGGLKTQYF.